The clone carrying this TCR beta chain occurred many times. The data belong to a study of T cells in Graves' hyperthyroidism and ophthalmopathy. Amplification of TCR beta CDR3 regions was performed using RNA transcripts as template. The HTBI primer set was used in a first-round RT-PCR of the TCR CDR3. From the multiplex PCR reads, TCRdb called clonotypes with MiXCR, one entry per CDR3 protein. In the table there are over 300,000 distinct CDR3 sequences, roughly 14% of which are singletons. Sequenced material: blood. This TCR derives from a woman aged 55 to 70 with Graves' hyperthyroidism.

CDR3 coding DNA: TGTGCCTGGAGCGGTATGGGGGTCAATGAGCAGTTCTTC. The encoded protein is CAWSGMGVNEQFF. The J gene is TRBJ2-1, the V gene TRBV30; D is tentatively TRBD1 or TRBD2 (5 bases each). Germline V lookup: CDR1 GTSNPN, CDR2 SVGIG (reference sequence). V gave up 3 bases and J gave up 6 bases, with 12 bases separating them. This CDR3 has 13 residues. Full variable domain (remainder filled in from reference TRBV30 and TRBJ2-1): SQTIHQWPATLVQPVGSPLSLECTVEGTSNPNLYWYRQAAGRGLQLLFYSVGIGQISSEVPQNLSASRPQDRQFILSSKKLLLSDSGFYLCAWSGMGVNEQFFGPGTRLTVL.